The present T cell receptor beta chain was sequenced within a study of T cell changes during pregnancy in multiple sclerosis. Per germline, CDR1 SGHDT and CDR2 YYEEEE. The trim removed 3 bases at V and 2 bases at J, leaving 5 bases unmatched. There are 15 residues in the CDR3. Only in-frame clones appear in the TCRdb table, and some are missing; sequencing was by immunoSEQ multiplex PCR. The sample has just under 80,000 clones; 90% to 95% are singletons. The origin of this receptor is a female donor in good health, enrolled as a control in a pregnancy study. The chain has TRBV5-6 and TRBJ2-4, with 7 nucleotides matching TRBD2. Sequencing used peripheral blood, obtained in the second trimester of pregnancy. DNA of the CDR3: TGTGCCAGCAGCTCTTCGGGAGGAACCAAAAACATTCAGTACTTC. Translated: CASSSSGGTKNIQYF.